This record looks at one T cell receptor (beta chain) sequence and its context. These data are taken from a study of blood T cell repertoires in COVID-19. About the research overall: From the United States, Italy and Spain came samples of acute and convalescent COVID-19.

The CDR3 has 16 residues. Sequencing used immunoSEQ multiplex PCR; TCRdb keeps in-frame clones, though not all of them. The data show around 220,000 clones, 88% seen once. The sequence came from a woman between 40 and 50 years old who had recovered from COVID-19. The V gene is TRBV21-1, the J gene TRBJ1-2; the table assigns TRBD1, which was not confirmed against the DNA. TRBV21-1 corresponds to a pseudogene. Sequencing was done on a sample of peripheral blood. The CDR3 region has the DNA TGTGCCAGCAGCAATCAGACAGGGCCGAACCCCTATGGCTACACCTTC. Translation gives CASSNQTGPNPYGYTF.